This T cell receptor (beta chain) was obtained from a study of cytomegalovirus exposure and HLA in healthy donors. Trimming removed 6 bases from V and 4 bases from J; junction bases left unmatched: 5. CDR1 KGHSH and CDR2 LQKENI come from the germline V gene. CDR3 length: 13 amino acids. Use of 60 Vbeta and 13 Jbeta primers characterized the PCR. Profiled with immunoSEQ multiplex PCR; TCRdb holds only in-frame clones, not every one. This table has some 200,000 clones, 75% to 85% appearing once. The specimen was PBMCs. The origin of this receptor is a girl aged 5 to 17 in good health and CMV-seropositive. The gene calls are TRBV18 and TRBJ2-5, with 7 bases identical to TRBD1. CDR3 in amino acids: CASSQGVAETQYF. As DNA, the CDR3 is TGTGCCAGCTCCCAGGGGGTTGCAGAGACCCAGTACTTC.